These 31 T cell receptor beta chains share one sample of origin, sequenced in a study of cytomegalovirus exposure and HLA in healthy donors (dated by TCRdb to the late 2010s). Library creation used the immunoSEQ multiplex PCR assay. The multiplex PCR relied on a mix of 60 forward primers for TCR Vbeta segments and 13 reverse primers for TCR Jbeta segments. This immuneACCESS table, as held by TCRdb, lists in-frame sequences with V and J called but not all clones. Of the missing ones, under half trace to an unresolved V gene in checked studies; the others have no known cause. The sample table shows some 120,000 clones, and around three quarters are seen once. The ten largest account for 2.5% to 3% of the sample. The sample consisted of PBMCs. All receptors come from a woman between 18 and 29 years old in good health and CMV-seropositive.

This clone was observed a single time. This sequence joins TRBV4-2 and TRBJ2-7; D remains ambiguous. Germline CDR1 reads LGHNA; CDR2 reads YNFKEQ. There are 11 residues in the CDR3. Trimming pared 5 bases from V and 5 bases from J, leaving 7 bases between. The CDR3 is CASSYADEQYF. CDR3 sequence (DNA): TGTGCCAGCAGCTATGCAGACGAGCAGTACTTC.

V gene TRBV4-1 combines with J gene TRBJ2-5; 11 bases map to TRBD1. This CDR3 has 19 amino acids. Looked up from germline, CDR1 is MGHRA and CDR2 is YSYEKL. V shed 0 bases, J shed 5 bases, and the junction held 14 bases outside the gene matches. CDR3 nucleotide sequence: TGCGCCAGCAGCCAAGATCTAAATGCAAGGACAGGGGGCGGTGAGACCCAGTACTTC. It translates to CASSQDLNARTGGGETQYF.

The rearrangement links TRBV5-4 to TRBJ1-1, with 10 positions matching TRBD1. The CDR3 totals 15 residues. Germline trimming cut 6 bases from V and 5 bases from J; bases unmatched to any gene: 10. The germline gives CDR1 SGHNT, CDR2 YYREEE (reference sequence). The CDR3 DNA reads as TGTGCCAGCACCATAGACAGGGGGCTGGGTACTGAAGCTTTCTTT. Translation: CASTIDRGLGTEAFF.

The chain employs TRBV11-3 and TRBJ1-5; D not certain. The V gene's germline CDR1 is SGHNT and CDR2 YENEEA. The ends were cut back, 2 bases at V and 6 bases at J, with 5 bases in the middle. This CDR3 comprises 12 residues. The CDR3 sequence: CASSLYGQPQHF. The CDR3 nucleotides are TGTGCCAGCAGCTTATACGGTCAGCCCCAGCATTTT.

The rearrangement uses TRBV5-1 and TRBJ1-1, with D maybe TRBD1 (6 bases). The germline V and J ends were trimmed by 2 bases and 0 bases, with 11 bases remaining between them. The CDR3 is 15 amino acids. Germline V CDR1 and CDR2: SGHRS, YFSETQ. CDR3 in DNA: TGCGCCAGCAGCTTAGGGGGAGAGGTGAACACTGAAGCTTTCTTT. Translated: CASSLGGEVNTEAFF.

This clone was seen a few times. The chain combines TRBV5-4 with TRBJ2-7; 9 bases fit TRBD2. Trimming removed 0 bases from V and 5 bases from J; junction bases left unmatched: 3. Germline V gene data show CDR1 as SGHNT and CDR2 as YYREEE (reference sequence). The CDR3 is 14 residues long. CDR3 sequence (DNA): TGTGCCAGCAGCTTGGGACTAGCGGCCAACGAGCAGTACTTC. Residues: CASSLGLAANEQYF.

The V gene is TRBV1, the J gene TRBJ2-1; the tabulated D call, TRBD1, remains unverified against the DNA. TRBV1 counts as a pseudogene. The CDR3 loop spans 17 amino acids. CDR3 in amino acids: CTSSQDGGPKRGNEQFF. The DNA for the CDR3 is TGCACCAGCAGCCAAGATGGGGGCCCCAAGAGAGGGAATGAGCAGTTCTTC.

The genes are TRBV4-1 and TRBJ1-5; weak D call: TRBD1 (5 bases). V lost 1 base, J lost 5 bases, and 12 bases lay in between. The germline CDR1 and CDR2 sequences are MGHRA and YSYEKL. This CDR3 has 15 residues. The CDR3 nucleotides are TGCGCCAGCAGCCAAGTAGGCGGGGGGTATCAGCCCCAGCATTTT. Translated: CASSQVGGGYQPQHF.

This chain connects TRBV4-2 to TRBJ2-3; weak D call: TRBD2 (5 bases). V lost 0 bases, J lost 3 bases, and 10 bases lay in between. In germline, CDR1 is LGHNA, CDR2 YNFKEQ. The CDR3 length is 15 residues. The chain's CDR3 is CASSQDSQRTDTQYF. CDR3 nucleotides: TGTGCCAGCAGCCAAGATTCTCAGCGGACAGATACGCAGTATTTT.

The rearrangement uses TRBV5-6 and TRBJ2-2; TRBD1 agrees at 11 bases. Trimming took 2 bases from V and 7 from J; bases not matched to a gene: 4. There are 15 residues in the CDR3. Germline CDR1 reads SGHDT; CDR2 reads YYEEEE. The CDR3 reads CASSFGTGGNGELFF. Written as DNA, the CDR3 is TGTGCCAGCAGCTTTGGGACAGGGGGGAACGGGGAGCTGTTTTTT.

The chain has TRBV28 and TRBJ1-5, with unresolved D. In germline, CDR1 is MDHEN, CDR2 SYDVKM. The CDR3 contains 14 residues. The ends were cut back, 1 base at V and 0 bases at J, with 4 bases in the middle. The CDR3 spells CASSLSYSNQPQHF. In DNA form, the CDR3 reads TGTGCCAGCAGTTTATCGTATAGCAATCAGCCCCAGCATTTT.

The rearrangement uses TRBV28 and TRBJ2-1, with no clear D. Germline lookup yields CDR1 MDHEN and CDR2 SYDVKM. Trimming pared 3 bases from V and 7 bases from J, leaving 16 bases between. The CDR3 sequence is 15 residues long. CDR3 residues: CASSFLRGGENEQFF. CDR3 nucleotides: TGTGCCAGCAGTTTTCTGAGAGGTGGAGAAAATGAGCAGTTCTTC.

This chain joins TRBV11-2 and TRBJ2-7; 12 bases agree with TRBD2. CDR1 SGHAT and CDR2 FQNNGV come from the germline V gene. The ends lost 5 bases at V and 3 bases at J; junction bases unmatched: 8. CDR3 length equals 16 residues. DNA of the CDR3: TGTGCCAGCAGCCTGTCGGGACTAGCGGGTTACTACGAGCAGTACTTC. The encoded protein is CASSLSGLAGYYEQYF.

The chain recombines TRBV30 with TRBJ1-1; D is possibly TRBD1 (6 bases). The V end lost 5 bases, the J end lost 1 base, and 14 bases lay between the germline ends. In germline, CDR1 is GTSNPN, CDR2 SVGIG (reference sequence). This CDR3 comprises 14 residues. The CDR3 DNA sequence: TGTGCCTGGGTTACCACAGGGAGGAACACTGAAGCTTTCTTT. This encodes CAWVTTGRNTEAFF. The whole variable domain, remainder taken from reference TRBV30 and TRBJ1-1, is SQTIHQWPATLVQPVGSPLSLECTVEGTSNPNLYWYRQAAGRGLQLLFYSVGIGQISSEVPQNLSASRPQDRQFILSSKKLLLSDSGFYLCAWVTTGRNTEAFFGQGTRLTVV.

The rearrangement joins TRBV4-2 to TRBJ2-7; D might be TRBD1 (5 bases). CDR1 and CDR2 (germline): LGHNA, YNFKEQ. There are 14 residues in the CDR3. Trimming stripped 1 base from V and 0 bases from J, with 7 bases between. The CDR3 sequence: CASSQADISYEQYF. The CDR3 DNA follows: TGTGCCAGCAGCCAAGCGGACATCTCCTACGAGCAGTACTTC.

This clone appeared a few times. CDR3 nucleotides: TGTGCCAGCAGCGGGACAGAAAACTATGGCTACACCTTC. Its protein is CASSGTENYGYTF. V gene TRBV27 combines with J gene TRBJ1-2, with 7 bases matching TRBD1. The V and J ends lost 6 bases and 2 bases, in that order; junction bases with no gene match: 3. This CDR3 comprises 13 residues. Germline V gene lookup returns CDR1 MNHEY and CDR2 SMNVEV (reference sequence).

This chain connects TRBV19 to TRBJ2-7; no reliable D call. The V and J ends lost 3 bases and 3 bases respectively, with 9 bases between them. Germline CDR1 LNHDA, CDR2 SQIVND (reference sequence). This CDR3 has 13 amino acids. In nucleotides, the CDR3 is TGTGCCAGTAGTATGGAGATACGCTACGAGCAGTACTTC. It translates to CASSMEIRYEQYF. The full variable domain, in which reference TRBV19 and TRBJ2-7 provide the parts outside the CDR3, is DGGITQSPKYLFRKEGQNVTLSCEQNLNHDAMYWYRQDPGQGLRLIYYSQIVNDFQKGDIAEGYSVSREKKESFPLTVTSAQKNPTAFYLCASSMEIRYEQYFGPGTRLTVT.

The chain couples TRBV30 to TRBJ2-5; D possibly corresponds to TRBD1 (6 bases). Trimming removed 7 bases at V and 7 bases at J, with 19 bases between. Germline V lookup: CDR1 GTSNPN, CDR2 SVGIG (reference sequence). The CDR3 covers 13 residues. The CDR3 protein is CAYTRNRAGTQYF. Here the CDR3 DNA reads TGTGCCTACACCAGAAACAGGGCGGGGACCCAGTACTTC.

The chain employs TRBV6-5 and TRBJ1-2; TRBD1 matches 10 bases. Germline values: CDR1 MNHEY, CDR2 SVGAGI. This CDR3 contains 13 residues. V gave up 6 bases and J gave up 6 bases; unmatched junction bases: 4. The CDR3 sequence: CASRATGGDGYTF. CDR3 nucleotides: TGTGCCAGCAGAGCGACAGGGGGCGATGGCTACACCTTC.

This clone occurred once. V usage is TRBV4-1 and J usage is TRBJ2-3; D might be TRBD2 (5 bases). Trimming took 1 base from V and 1 from J, leaving 9 bases between them. Looked up from germline, CDR1 is MGHRA and CDR2 is YSYEKL. The CDR3 extends over 15 amino acids. This CDR3 is CASSQAEGGTDTQYF. The DNA for the CDR3 is TGCGCCAGCAGCCAAGCTGAGGGCGGCACAGATACGCAGTATTTT.

The chain links TRBV28 to TRBJ2-7; 7 bases match TRBD1. V trimming: 2 bases; J trimming: 3 bases; junction bases outside the gene matches: 7. The germline gives CDR1 MDHEN, CDR2 SYDVKM. This CDR3 spans 15 amino acids. The CDR3 loop is CASSLPLTGFYEQYF. The CDR3 nucleotides read TGTGCCAGCAGTTTACCGTTGACAGGGTTCTACGAGCAGTACTTC.

This clone was counted a single time. The chain employs TRBV11-2 and TRBJ2-2; weak D call: TRBD1 (6 bases). Between the trimmed V and J ends, which lost 6 bases and 5 bases, there was a span of 13 bases. This CDR3 comprises 14 residues. From germline, CDR1 is SGHAT and CDR2 FQNNGV. DNA for the CDR3: TGTGCCAGCAGTTACAACAGGGCTACCGGGGAGCTGTTTTTT. It encodes CASSYNRATGELFF.

This clone was seen more than once but under ten times. The chain is built from TRBV6-6 and TRBJ2-2; possible D gene TRBD1, 6 bases. CDR1 MNHNY and CDR2 SVGAGI come from the germline V gene (reference sequence). Between the trimmed V and J ends, which lost 6 bases and 6 bases, there was a span of 8 bases. The CDR3 runs to 12 residues. The CDR3 sequence is CASSTGPGELFF. The CDR3 DNA reads TGTGCCAGCAGCACAGGGCCCGGGGAGCTGTTTTTT.

The sample holds a few counts of this clone. The gene calls are TRBV18 and TRBJ2-7; D possibly corresponds to TRBD2 (5 bases). The CDR3 consists of 15 residues. V lost 3 bases to trimming and J lost 3 bases, with 15 bases between them. Germline V CDR1 and CDR2: KGHSH, LQKENI. The CDR3 sequence is CASSPPGLGNYEQYF. CDR3 coding DNA: TGTGCCAGCTCACCCCCTGGACTGGGGAACTACGAGCAGTACTTC.

This rearrangement joins TRBV6-6 to TRBJ1-2; 9 bases match TRBD1. The germline V gene has CDR1 MNHNY and CDR2 SVGAGI (reference sequence). Germline trimming cut 0 bases from V and 6 bases from J; bases unmatched to any gene: 2. The CDR3 length is 14 residues. In nucleotides, the CDR3 is TGTGCCAGCAGTTACTCGGGACAGGGTAATGGCTACACCTTC. Translated, it gives CASSYSGQGNGYTF.

V and J are TRBV27 and TRBJ1-2; perhaps TRBD1 as D (6 bases). The CDR3 extends over 14 amino acids. Trimming stripped 4 bases from V and 8 bases from J, with 17 bases between. Germline CDR1 and CDR2: MNHEY and SMNVEV (reference sequence). CDR3 bases: TGTGCCAGCAGTTATCGCCAGGGGTTTGGGGGCTACACCTTC. As protein: CASSYRQGFGGYTF.

The chain employs TRBV11-2 and TRBJ2-7, with 16 bases matching TRBD2. The CDR3 is made up of 18 amino acids. In germline, CDR1 is SGHAT, CDR2 FQNNGV. Unmatched junction bases numbered 4, after V lost 0 bases and J lost 2 bases. CDR3 protein: CASSLDEGLAGGPYEQYF. As DNA, the CDR3 is TGTGCCAGCAGCTTAGATGAGGGACTAGCGGGAGGGCCCTACGAGCAGTACTTC.

The chain has TRBV28 and TRBJ1-1; 11 nucleotides line up with TRBD1. Germline CDR1 and CDR2: MDHEN and SYDVKM. J was trimmed by 5 bases and V by 7 bases; bases with no gene match: 12. The CDR3 spans 16 residues. The CDR3 sequence is CASTTIGQGARTEAFF. The CDR3 DNA follows: TGTGCCAGCACCACCATTGGACAGGGGGCACGGACTGAAGCTTTCTTT.

This chain's CDR3 is CASSPGVRTDTQYF. CDR3 nucleotides: TGTGCCAGCAGCCCAGGGGTCCGCACAGATACGCAGTATTTT. The gene calls are TRBV6-5 and TRBJ2-3, with D possibly being TRBD1 (6 bases). Germline CDR1 MNHEY, CDR2 SVGAGI. V lost 6 bases and J 1 base, leaving 11 bases between the germline ends. CDR3 length: 14 residues.

The rearrangement links TRBV13 to TRBJ2-7, with 10 bases lining up with TRBD2. The CDR3 totals 15 residues. Germline CDR1 PRHDT, CDR2 FYEKMQ (reference sequence). The junction had 8 bases not matched to a gene; V was cut back by 4 bases and J by 5 bases. DNA for the CDR3: TGTGCCAGCAGCTCCTTCGGGACTAGCGAGAACGAGCAGTACTTC. It encodes CASSSFGTSENEQYF.

V usage is TRBV9 and J usage is TRBJ2-3; possibly TRBD2 for D (6 bases). The V end was cut by 3 bases, the J end by 4 bases, with 21 bases between. The CDR3 has 17 residues. In germline, CDR1 is SGDLS, CDR2 YYNGEE. As DNA, the CDR3 is TGTGCCAGCAGCGCCTACTGGGACTCGTCAAGTTCAGATACGCAGTATTTT. Encoded protein: CASSAYWDSSSSDTQYF.